A single sample gave rise to the 24 T cell receptor beta chains below, sequenced in a study of blood T cells in healthy people across ages. For the second PCR, which ran for roughly 7 to 11 cycles, a sample-barcoded 5' primer and a J-beta primer mix were used. TCRdb redid the calling of the 5' RACE reads with MiXCR, one entry per CDR3 protein. Counted here are under 1,100,000 distinct CDR3 sequences, approximately 25% occurring once; the ten biggest clones make up approximately 0.71%. These data were also filed under a second study, of T cells of mothers and their children.

The sample consisted of blood. These receptors were obtained from a girl aged 2 to 9 in good health.

CDR3 sequence reads: CASSLNGPNEQYF. The CDR3 DNA is TGTGCCAGCAGCTTAAACGGACCTAACGAGCAGTACTTC. V is TRBV7-2 and J is TRBJ2-1; D call uncertain. The J call may not be correct, given that the DNA end is closer to TRBJ2-7. Germline CDR1 SGHTA, CDR2 FQGNSA. This CDR3 region has 13 residues.

This clonotype was detected a few times. The V and J genes are TRBV29-1 and TRBJ1-1, with D possibly TRBD1 on 5 matching bases. The CDR3 contains 14 residues. Looked up from germline, CDR1 is SQVTM and CDR2 is ANQGSEA. The ends were cut back, 7 bases at V and 1 base at J, with 16 bases in the middle. The CDR3 DNA follows: TGCAGCGCCGGGTTAACAGGTACGAACACTGAAGCTTTCTTT. This codes for CSAGLTGTNTEAFF.

This clonotype was detected a few times. The chain is built from TRBV7-2 and TRBJ1-6; D gene uncertain. V shed 5 bases and J shed 10 bases, with 15 bases lying between them. The CDR3 length is 14 residues. In germline, CDR1 is SGHTA, CDR2 FQGNSA. The CDR3 DNA reads TGTGCCAGCAGCCAGGATTTCTTCGGCTCACCCCTCCACTTT. It encodes CASSQDFFGSPLHF.

Note on this clonotype: The conserved final phenylalanine or tryptophan is absent from the CDR3, which likely points to a read error. The chain has TRBV7-9 and TRBJ2-2; maybe TRBD1 (5 bases). The CDR3 runs to 15 residues. The ends were cut back, 3 bases at V and 2 bases at J, with 10 bases in the middle. Looked up from germline, CDR1 is SEHNR and CDR2 is FQNEAQ (reference sequence). The chain's CDR3 is CASSFLDTNTGELFS. CDR3 sequence (DNA): TGTGCCAGCAGCTTCCTGGACACTAACACCGGGGAGCTGTTTTCT.

This clonotype was picked up a small number of times. The chain uses TRBV4-2 and TRBJ2-1, with D uncertain. This CDR3 is built from 18 residues. Trimming took off 0 bases at V and 0 bases at J, with 15 bases between the two ends. CDR1 LGHNA and CDR2 YNFKEQ come from the germline V gene. Here the CDR3 reads CASSQEGPRSASYNEQFF. The CDR3 bases are TGTGCCAGCAGCCAAGAAGGACCGAGGAGCGCCTCCTACAATGAGCAGTTCTTC.

Remarks on this clonotype: This may be a read error, as it is one base from a much larger clone. The genes are TRBV27 and TRBJ2-4; a weak D match, TRBD2 (5 bases). This CDR3 has 14 amino acids. The V gene's germline CDR1 is MNHEY and CDR2 SMNVEV (reference sequence). This CDR3 reads CASSSLLAKDIQYF. The CDR3 DNA reads as TGTGCCAGCAGCTCACTGCTAGCCAAAGACATTCAGTACTTC.

This clonotype was recorded only once. CDR3 region: CAIQSNNQPQHF. CDR3 coding DNA: TGTGCCATACAGAGTAACAATCAGCCCCAGCATTTT. The chain is built from TRBV12-3 or TRBV12-4 and TRBJ1-5, with D hard to call. The CDR3 extends over 12 amino acids. Trimming removed 10 bases at V and 3 bases at J, with 10 bases between.

This clonotype was counted between two and nine times. The V call is TRBV5-7, the J call TRBJ1-2; D gene ambiguous. Being an ORF, TRBV5-7 has a function that is uncertain. This CDR3 is 13 amino acids long. The V and J ends lost 4 bases and 8 bases respectively, with 15 bases between them. CDR3 DNA: TGTGCCAGCAGCCTCGAGGACTCGGGGGGCTACACCTTC. It translates to CASSLEDSGGYTF.

The chain carries TRBV5-1 and TRBJ1-6, with TRBD1 identical over 7 bases. The V and J ends lost 4 bases and 8 bases, in that order; junction bases with no gene match: 6. Germline V CDR1 and CDR2: SGHRS, YFSETQ. This CDR3 is built from 14 residues. The CDR3 region has the DNA TGCGCCAGCAGCCCATCGGGACAGTATTCACCCCTCCACTTT. Its protein product is CASSPSGQYSPLHF.

The rearrangement links TRBV20-1 to TRBJ2-3; D is possibly TRBD2 (5 bases). Per the germline V gene, CDR1 is DFQATT and CDR2 is SNEGSKA (reference sequence). Trimming removed 5 bases at V and 4 bases at J, with 19 bases between. The CDR3 covers 15 residues. The CDR3 is CSAAEITSRSDTQYF. The DNA of the CDR3 is TGCAGTGCTGCCGAAATTACTAGTCGCTCAGATACGCAGTATTTT.

The V gene is TRBV11-3, the J gene TRBJ2-1, with a possible D match to TRBD2 (6 bases). Germline V CDR1 and CDR2: SGHNT, YENEEA. The V and J ends lost 0 bases and 5 bases respectively, with 11 bases between them. This CDR3 comprises 15 residues. The CDR3 loop reads CASSLEGTRNNEQFF. The CDR3 nucleotides are TGTGCCAGCAGCTTAGAAGGGACTCGGAACAATGAGCAGTTCTTC.

The chain carries TRBV12-3 or TRBV12-4 and TRBJ2-5; D is unresolved. CDR3 length equals 14 residues. The ends were cut back, 1 base at V and 3 bases at J, with 9 bases in the middle. The CDR3 loop is CASSLDNAEETQYF. DNA for the CDR3: TGTGCCAGCAGTTTAGATAATGCAGAAGAGACCCAGTACTTC.

The genes are TRBV5-1 and TRBJ2-7, with TRBD2 matching 13 bases. The CDR3 extends over 18 amino acids. Germline trimming cut 0 bases from V and 3 bases from J; bases unmatched to any gene: 9. Germline V gives CDR1 SGHRS, CDR2 YFSETQ. The CDR3 DNA follows: TGCGCCAGCAGCTTGGAGGCAGGACTAGCGGGGGAATTCTACGAGCAGTACTTC. Translating it yields CASSLEAGLAGEFYEQYF.

The genes are TRBV5-1 and TRBJ2-5, with D uncertain. CDR3 length equals 16 residues. V was trimmed by 0 bases and J by 2 bases, leaving 14 bases between them. The germline V gene has CDR1 SGHRS and CDR2 YFSETQ. CDR3 amino acids: CASSLGLVRLQETQYF. Written as DNA, the CDR3 is TGCGCCAGCAGCTTGGGGCTTGTAAGACTTCAAGAGACCCAGTACTTC. Full variable domain (rest looked up from reference TRBV5-1 and TRBJ2-5): KAGVTQTPRYLIKTRGQQVTLSCSPISGHRSVSWYQQTPGQGLQFLFEYFSETQRNKGNFPGRFSGRQFSNSRSEMNVSTLELGDSALYLCASSLGLVRLQETQYFGPGTRLLVL.

About this clonotype itself: A junction end diverges from the germline sequence, so it may reflect a read error. V usage is TRBV29-1 and J usage is TRBJ2-5; D possibly matches TRBD1 or TRBD2 (5 bases each). The J call may be in error: the DNA end matches TRBJ2-7 better. CDR3 length equals 12 residues. CDR1 is SQVTM, CDR2 ANQGSEA, per germline. The chain's CDR3 is CSVLGASYEQYF. The CDR3 region has the DNA TGTAGCGTGCTAGGGGCCTCCTACGAGCAGTACTTC.

This chain connects TRBV27 to TRBJ2-3; tentative D call: TRBD1 (5 bases). Germline values: CDR1 MNHEY, CDR2 SMNVEV (reference sequence). There are 14 residues in the CDR3. V was pared by 7 bases and J by 10 bases, with 21 bases between. The CDR3 sequence is CASKSGQVGLSQYF. The CDR3 region has the DNA TGTGCCAGCAAATCAGGGCAGGTGGGTCTGTCGCAGTATTTT.

Note on this clonotype: The junction does not match germline at one end; this may be a read error. The rearrangement links TRBV25-1 to TRBJ2-7; D perhaps matches TRBD2 (6 bases). The CDR3 runs to 22 residues. Germline-derived CDR1 and CDR2 are MGHDK and SYGVNS. The CDR3 spells CASSAEEGVVKQRTPSSHEQYF. CDR3 DNA: TGTGCCAGCAGTGCTGAGGAGGGTGTTGTTAAGCAGCGGACTCCATCCTCCCACGAGCAGTACTTC.

This clonotype was seen only a few times. J is TRBJ2-3 and V is TRBV3-1; 8 nucleotides match TRBD2. The V and J ends lost 4 bases and 5 bases, in that order; junction bases with no gene match: 5. The germline V gene has CDR1 LGHDT and CDR2 YNNKEL (reference sequence). CDR3 size: 14 residues. The CDR3, as DNA: TGTGCCAGCAGCCCAGCGGGAGTGGGAGATACGCAGTATTTT. Residues: CASSPAGVGDTQYF.

The chain links TRBV4-1 to TRBJ2-5; 8 positions agree with TRBD1. The assigned J gene may be wrong: the sequence end matches TRBJ2-7 better. This CDR3 is built from 16 residues. The germline gives CDR1 MGHRA, CDR2 YSYEKL. CDR3 region: CASSQVEDRASYEQYF. The CDR3 nucleotides read TGCGCCAGCAGCCAAGTAGAGGACAGGGCGTCCTACGAGCAGTACTTC.

As for this clonotype: The conserved final phenylalanine or tryptophan is absent from the CDR3, which likely points to a read error. This sequence joins TRBV10-3 and TRBJ2-1; either TRBD1 or TRBD2 may fit D (5 bases each). The end of the DNA aligns better with TRBJ2-5, so the J call may be wrong. This CDR3 region has 16 residues. Germline V gene data show CDR1 as ENHRY and CDR2 as SYGVKD. This CDR3 reads CAISETSRGAGETQYL. The CDR3 bases are TGTGCCATCAGTGAGACAAGTCGAGGGGCCGGTGAGACCCAGTACCTC.

V usage is TRBV2 and J usage is TRBJ2-5; D ambiguous. Germline CDR1 is SNHLY and CDR2 is FYNNEI. CDR3 length: 15 amino acids. Trimming removed 1 base at V and 5 bases at J, with 14 bases between. CDR3 loop: CASSEGPAQRETQYF. CDR3 bases: TGTGCCAGCAGTGAAGGGCCCGCCCAACGGGAGACCCAGTACTTC.

This clonotype showed up just a few times. The V and J genes are TRBV29-1 and TRBJ2-2; 7 nucleotides match TRBD1. The CDR3 runs to 14 residues. Trimming took 7 bases from V and 1 from J; bases not matched to a gene: 6. The V gene's germline CDR1 is SQVTM and CDR2 ANQGSEA. The CDR3 reads CSARGHENTGELFF. The CDR3 nucleotides read TGCAGCGCAAGGGGGCACGAGAACACCGGGGAGCTGTTTTTT.

This sequence joins TRBV3-1 and TRBJ2-2, with D tentatively TRBD2 (6 bases). This CDR3 comprises 16 residues. The V end was cut by 1 base, the J end by 2 bases, with 11 bases between. CDR1 LGHDT and CDR2 YNNKEL come from the germline V gene (reference sequence). CDR3 nucleotides: TGTGCCAGCAGCCAAGTAGGCGGGAAAAACACCGGGGAGCTGTTTTTT. Protein: CASSQVGGKNTGELFF.

The CDR3 loop reads CAGEGFDEQYF. DNA of the CDR3: TGTGCCGGGGAAGGGTTCGACGAGCAGTACTTC. The V gene is TRBV7-9, the J gene TRBJ2-5; D is ambiguous. The J call is in doubt because the DNA end fits TRBJ2-7 better. Germline CDR1 reads SEHNR; CDR2 reads FQNEAQ (reference sequence). The CDR3 has 11 amino acids.